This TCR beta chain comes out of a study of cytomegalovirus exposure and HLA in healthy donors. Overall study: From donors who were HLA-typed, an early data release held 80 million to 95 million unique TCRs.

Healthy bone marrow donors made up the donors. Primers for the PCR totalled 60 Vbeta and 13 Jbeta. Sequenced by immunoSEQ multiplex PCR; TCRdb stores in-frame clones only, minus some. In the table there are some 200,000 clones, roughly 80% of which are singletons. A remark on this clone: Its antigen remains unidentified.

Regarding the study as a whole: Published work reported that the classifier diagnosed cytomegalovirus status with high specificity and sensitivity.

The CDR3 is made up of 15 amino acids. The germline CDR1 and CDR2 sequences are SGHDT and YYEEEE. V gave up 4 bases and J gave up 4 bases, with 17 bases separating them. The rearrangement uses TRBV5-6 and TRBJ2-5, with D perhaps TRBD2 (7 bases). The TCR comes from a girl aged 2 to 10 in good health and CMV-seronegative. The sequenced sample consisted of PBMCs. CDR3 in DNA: TGTGCCAGCAGCCAGGGGCTAGCGGTTGGAGAGACCCAGTACTTC. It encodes CASSQGLAVGETQYF.